The TCR beta chain described here comes from a study of T cells after yellow fever vaccination. The length of the CDR3 is 17 residues. The J segment lost 6 bases and the V segment lost 1 base, leaving 12 bases of the junction unmatched. Germline loops: CDR1 LGHDT, CDR2 YNNKEL (reference sequence). Making TCR cDNA involved 5'RACE template switching, which added UMIs and a universal primer site. TCRdb reprocessed the 5' RACE reads via MiXCR and lists one record per CDR3 protein. The sample lists 300,000 to 400,000 distinct CDR3 sequences; 9.5% to 12% were seen once. With respect to this clonotype: Its antigen is as yet unknown.

Whole-study findings and limits: Booster sampling recovered most clones from primary vaccination (approximately 97% CD4, just over 85% CD8). Of the clonotypes, a small share occurred in both CD4 and CD8 compartments. Weaker, the secondary response peaked sooner, at day 5 versus 15.

The genes are TRBV3-1 and TRBJ2-3, with TRBD1 matching over 8 bases. The source material was CD4+ T cells sorted from PBMCs, sampled 45 days after the yellow fever booster vaccination. The source of this sequence is a young man who received the YFV17D yellow fever vaccine. CDR3 nucleotides: TGTGCCAGCAGCCAAGTAGTTTCAGGGGGCCAGGGGGATACGCAGTATTTT. This translates into CASSQVVSGGQGDTQYF.